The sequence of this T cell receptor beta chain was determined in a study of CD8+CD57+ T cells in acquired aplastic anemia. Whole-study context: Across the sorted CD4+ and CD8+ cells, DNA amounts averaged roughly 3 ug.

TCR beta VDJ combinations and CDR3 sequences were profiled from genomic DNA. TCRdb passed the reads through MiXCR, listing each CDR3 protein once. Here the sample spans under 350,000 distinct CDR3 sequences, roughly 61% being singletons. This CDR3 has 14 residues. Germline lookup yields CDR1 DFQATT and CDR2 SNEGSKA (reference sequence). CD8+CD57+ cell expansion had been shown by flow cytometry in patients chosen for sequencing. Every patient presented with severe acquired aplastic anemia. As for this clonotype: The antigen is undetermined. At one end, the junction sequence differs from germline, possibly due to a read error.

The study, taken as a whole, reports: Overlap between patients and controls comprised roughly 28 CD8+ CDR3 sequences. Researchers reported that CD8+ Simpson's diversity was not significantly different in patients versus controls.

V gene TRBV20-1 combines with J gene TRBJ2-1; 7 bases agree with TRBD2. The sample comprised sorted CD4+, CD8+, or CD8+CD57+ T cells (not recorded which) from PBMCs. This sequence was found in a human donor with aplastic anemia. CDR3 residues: CSARWPSGNNEQFF. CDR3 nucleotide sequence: TGCAGTGCTAGATGGCCTAGCGGCAACAATGAACAGTTCTTC.